This T cell receptor (beta chain) was recovered during a study of T cells in Graves' hyperthyroidism and ophthalmopathy. General observations from the study: Ophthalmopathy got predicted by the model a median roughly 6.1 months before its onset. Most expanded thyroid clonotypes above 0.001 recurred in blood. Ophthalmopathy stood apart from stable hyperthyroidism in a 13 V-J model.

It was uncontrolled infection, other autoimmune disease, pregnancy or lactation that excluded patients. This clonotype has a count of ten or more. Antigen specificity is unknown. The germline V gene encodes CDR1 DFQATT and CDR2 SNEGSKA (reference sequence). V was pared by 6 bases and J by 4 bases, with 12 bases between. The CDR3 is made up of 12 amino acids. RNA transcripts gave rise to amplified TCR beta CDR3 regions. The TCR CDR3 was amplified in a first-round RT-PCR using the HTBI primer set. TCRdb ran MiXCR on the multiplex PCR reads and lists one entry per CDR3 protein. Altogether approximately 300,000 distinct CDR3 sequences are present, approximately 17% being singletons, with the ten largest covering approximately 60%.

V is TRBV20-1 and J is TRBJ1-2; D might be TRBD1 (5 bases). This receptor was identified in a woman between 55 and 75 years old with Graves' ophthalmopathy. The sample was blood. CDR3 DNA sequence: TGCAGTGCCAGGGAAGATGGCTATGGCTACACCTTC. It specifies CSAREDGYGYTF.